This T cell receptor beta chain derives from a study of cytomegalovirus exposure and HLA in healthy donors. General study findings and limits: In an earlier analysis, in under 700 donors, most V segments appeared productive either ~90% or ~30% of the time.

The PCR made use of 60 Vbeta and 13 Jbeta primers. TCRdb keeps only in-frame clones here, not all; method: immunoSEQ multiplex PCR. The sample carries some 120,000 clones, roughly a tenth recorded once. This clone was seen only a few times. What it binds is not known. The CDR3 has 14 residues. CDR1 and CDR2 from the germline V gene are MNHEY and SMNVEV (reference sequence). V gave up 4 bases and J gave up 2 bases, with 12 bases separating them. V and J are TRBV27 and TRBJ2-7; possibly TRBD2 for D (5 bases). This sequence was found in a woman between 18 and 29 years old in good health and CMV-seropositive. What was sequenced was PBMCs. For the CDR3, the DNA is TGTGCCAGCAGTTCACGTCGGGAAACCTACGAGCAGTACTTC. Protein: CASSSRRETYEQYF.